This note documents a single TCR beta chain sequence. What it recognizes is unknown. This entry comes from a study of cytomegalovirus exposure and HLA in healthy donors. For the study at large: Early on, a data release was issued that held 80 million to 90 million unique TCRs from HLA-typed donors. General observations from the study: Later analysis revealed greater clonal expansion in HLA-associated TCR beta chains than in equally common others. An analysis done earlier found most TCR beta V segments productive about 87% or about 30% of the time.

60 Vbeta and 13 Jbeta primers were used in PCR. Sequencing used immunoSEQ multiplex PCR; TCRdb keeps in-frame clones, though not all of them. The sample lists around 130,000 clones, over 65% occurring once. Material: PBMCs. The source is a woman aged 30 to 39 in good health and CMV-seronegative.

CDR3 protein: CASSQGAGGPLEQYV. CDR3 nucleotides: TGTGCCAGCAGCCAGGGAGCGGGGGGGCCGCTCGAGCAGTACGTC. The chain is built from TRBV7-8 and TRBJ2-7, with 10 bases that match TRBD2. CDR3 size: 15 residues. Germline CDR1 is SGHVS and CDR2 is FQNEAQ. With V trimmed by 5 bases and J by 6 bases, 10 bases remained unmatched.